This T cell receptor (beta chain) was found in a study of regulatory T cells in long-lasting Graves disease. Regarding the study as a whole: Among the persistent patients, 2,500 to 3,000 public clonotypes were shared, more than the 850 to 1,000 shared among new patients.

CDR3 regions were amplified by Arm-PCR using iRepertoire HTBI primers to build TCR beta libraries. TCRdb ran MiXCR on the multiplex PCR reads and lists one entry per CDR3 protein. Of about 470,000 distinct CDR3 sequences in the sample, roughly 21% are singletons; the top ten hold approximately 6.4%. The CDR3 extends over 13 amino acids. The V end was cut by 6 bases, the J end by 3 bases, with 12 bases between. Per the germline V gene, CDR1 is MDHEN and CDR2 is SYDVKM. This clonotype showed up many times. Its specificity is not known. Time point in this sample: persistent/refractory GD, antithyroid drugs over 5 years with positive TRAb. TCR sequences were obtained from RNA taken from PBMCs.

The input for sequencing was peripheral blood mononuclear cells (PBMCs), taken when the disease was refractory, from a patient treated with antithyroid drugs. The sequence derives from a female donor with Graves disease. The gene calls are TRBV28 and TRBJ2-7; D unresolved. Here the CDR3 reads CASSPSLSYEQYF. In DNA, the CDR3 is TGTGCCAGCAGCCCCAGCTTAAGCTACGAGCAGTACTTC.